This T cell receptor beta chain was identified during a study of esophageal squamous cell carcinoma under preoperative chemotherapy. Overall study: Samples included peripheral blood T cells as well as tumor-infiltrating lymphocytes. Study-wide results and caveats: After paclitaxel-nedaplatin, abundant clones were more likely to contract than amplify. Peripheral T cells migrating into the tumor appeared to partly supply post-treatment tumor-infiltrating lymphocytes.

Comment on this clonotype: The antigen remains unidentified.

Germline loops: CDR1 SGHTA, CDR2 FQGNSA. The CDR3 totals 14 residues. MiXCR, run by TCRdb on the PCR reads, gives a single entry per CDR3 protein. Counted here are approximately 30,000 distinct CDR3 sequences, roughly half occurring once; the ten biggest clones make up 9.5% to 15%. Noted time point: before preoperative PTX-NDP chemotherapy. Before surgery, patients were given preoperative paclitaxel-nedaplatin chemotherapy. This material was obtained from a patient given preoperative chemotherapy. This sequence joins TRBV7-2 and TRBJ2-4; TRBD2 matches at 8 bases. This clonotype was sampled from a human donor with esophageal squamous cell carcinoma. The donor label of this sample is uncertain. The CDR3 nucleotides are TGTGCGGGCAGCGGGGGCGGGGCAGAGGAGACTCAGTACTTC. This translates into CAGSGGGAEETQYF.